The present T cell receptor (beta chain) was sequenced within a study of blood T cell repertoires in COVID-19. About the study: Sites across the United States, Italy and Spain contributed samples from acute and convalescent COVID-19.

A single count supports this clone. Patients in Seattle were enrolled during active infection, then followed longitudinally. Clones were sequenced by immunoSEQ multiplex PCR, and TCRdb holds only the in-frame ones, with some missing. Of approximately 230,000 clones in the sample, around 88% are singletons; the top ten hold roughly 6%. Germline V CDR1 and CDR2: SGHTA, FQGNSA. This CDR3 comprises 14 residues. V dropped 1 base and J dropped 7 bases, with 13 bases sitting between them. The receptor was isolated from a woman aged 25-40 years with COVID-19, enrolled during active disease. The sequenced sample consisted of peripheral blood. V and J are TRBV7-2 and TRBJ1-1; D is perhaps TRBD1 (5 bases). CDR3 residues: CASSLGTGRREAFF. CDR3 bases: TGTGCCAGCAGCTTAGGTACAGGCCGTCGTGAAGCTTTCTTT.